This section outlines one TCR beta chain sequence together with its context. No cognate antigen has been identified for it. Base qualities were left out, and no much larger clone turns up one base away. This entry comes from a study of CD8+ T cells in alopecia areata (dated by TCRdb to 2016 to 2019). About the full investigation: The treated patients, all with moderate-to-severe alopecia areata, were enrolled in an open-label pilot trial of oral tofacitinib given at 5 to 10 mg twice daily. Biopsies were taken from tofacitinib-treated patients at baseline and again at 4 and 24 weeks into treatment, and several of those patients also had a later scalp biopsy. High-throughput TCRbeta sequencing was used to examine T cell clonal expansion in alopecia areata in both the C3H/HeJ mouse model and human patients. Scalp clonality was compared among normal scalp (n=4), patchy alopecia areata scalp (n=8), and alopecia totalis/universalis scalp (n=8). RNA came from the PAXgene miRNA kit for fixed scalp, the miRNeasy kit for PBMCs, and the RNeasy kit for mouse skin. Tofacitinib was administered for 6 to 18 months, and 6 months of follow-up off drug were then conducted to assess delayed response and recurrence. Scalp tissue and sorted CD4+ and CD8+ peripheral blood T cells from patchy and totalis/universalis alopecia areata patients and from healthy controls were covered by human TCRbeta sequencing. immunoSEQ multiplex PCR using 35 Vbeta forward primers and 13 Jbeta reverse primers was used to amplify TCRbeta CDR3 regions.

Points the paper makes about the study in general: Shared TCR sequences between patients were less evident than in mice, which may be partly attributable to HLA diversity in the patient population. Scalp TCR repertoire analysis is complicated because resident alphabeta T cells in normal human skin are also sequenced, whereas mouse skin is dominated by gammadelta T cells. Higher clonality and more expanded CD8+ clones were observed in lesional scalp than in normal scalp, particularly in alopecia totalis/universalis, a finding suggestive of antigenic drive.

Sample time point, as interpreted from the label and publication: baseline before oral tofacitinib. Peripheral blood and lesional scalp punch biopsies were obtained from patients with alopecia areata. PBMCs were isolated by density centrifugation and stained for CD3, CD4 and CD8, and CD4+ and CD8+ T cells were sorted on a FACSAria. Libraries were built with the immunoSEQ multiplex PCR assay. RNA was extracted from all samples and reverse transcribed into cDNA as template for TCR sequencing. SuperScript III was used for first-strand cDNA synthesis, primed with a 2:1 mix of oligo-dT and random hexamers. A synthetic immune receptor repertoire was used to assess amplification bias, and residual bias was removed computationally. Under the source paper's analysis protocol: Raw reads were preprocessed to remove errors, and CDR3 was defined according to IMGT conventions as the region from the conserved cysteine to phenylalanine. Clonality was computed as 1 minus the Shannon entropy, with the entropy normalized by log2 of the number of productive unique TCRs. Whether each scalp clone was CD4 or CD8 was inferred by checking scalp TCRbeta sequences against the CD4 and CD8 repertoires from sorted blood. TCRdb stores this immuneACCESS table with in-frame sequences only. Part of the clones is absent; in the studies checked, under half of the shortfall reflects unresolved V genes, and no reason is known for the rest. V, J and clone size are taken as reported in that table, and D and trimming were inferred from the DNA itself. Present in this sample are 180,000 or so clones, roughly 59% of which were seen just once. 1.5% to 2% of the sample comes from the top ten.

CDR1 LNHDA and CDR2 SQIVND were looked up in the germline V gene (reference sequence). From its cysteine to its phenylalanine, the CDR3 spans 11 amino acids. The retained sequence is limited to the CDR3, 33 bases, with the frame set at the first base. V sheds 1 base and J sheds 4 bases, leaving 0 bases between their ends. The clonotype originates from a human donor with alopecia areata. The chain links TRBV19 with TRBJ2-3; the D gene assignment is ambiguous. The input for sequencing was CD4+ T cells sorted from blood, taken at week 0. The CDR3 is CASSIADTQYF. Read as DNA, the sequence is TGTGCCAGTAGTATAGCAGATACGCAGTATTTT.